This TCR beta chain was observed in a study of molecular identifiers for immune sequencing clone quantification. At the level of the study: In replicates, RNA taken from approximately 20,000 or 100,000 naive CD8 cells was divided five ways, and four portions underwent sequencing. Regarding the study as a whole: Investigators reportedly could detect spiked Jurkat TCR RNA from one cell among around 930,000 naive cells. Clones of above 20 RNA copies carried over 98% of effector molecules; in naive cells they carried under 1%.

This clonotype was counted at least ten times. The antigen remains undetermined. Previously reported methods and listed TCR primers produced the bulk TCR libraries. TCRdb passed the PCR reads through MiXCR, listing each CDR3 protein once. The sample lists about half a million distinct CDR3 sequences, about a fifth seen once, with about 0.8% in the top ten. This CDR3 spans 13 amino acids. Trimming took off 3 bases at V and 4 bases at J, with 9 bases between the two ends. Per the germline V gene, CDR1 is SNHLY and CDR2 is FYNNEI. The sequence was obtained from a human donor in good health. Some libraries in this study had Jurkat cell RNA spiked in. The chain carries TRBV2 and TRBJ1-2; unclear D gene. The sequenced sample was naive CD8+ T cells from blood, with Jurkat cell RNA spiked in. This sample's subset: FACS-sorted CD8+CD4-CCR7+CD45RA+ naive T cells. In nucleotides, the CDR3 is TGTGCCAGCAGTGATTCAGCGTTCTATGGCTACACCTTC. It codes for CASSDSAFYGYTF.